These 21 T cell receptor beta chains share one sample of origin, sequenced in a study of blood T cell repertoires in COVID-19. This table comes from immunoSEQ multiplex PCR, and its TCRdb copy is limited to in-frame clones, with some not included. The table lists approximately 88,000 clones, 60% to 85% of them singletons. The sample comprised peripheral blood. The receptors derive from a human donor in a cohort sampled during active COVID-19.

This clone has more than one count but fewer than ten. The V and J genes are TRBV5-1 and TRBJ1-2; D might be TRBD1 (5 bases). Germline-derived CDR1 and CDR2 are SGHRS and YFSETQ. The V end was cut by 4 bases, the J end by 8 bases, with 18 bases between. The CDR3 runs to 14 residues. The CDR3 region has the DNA TGCGCCAGCAGCGTCGGAGCAAACCAGGGCGGCTACACCTTC. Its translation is CASSVGANQGGYTF.

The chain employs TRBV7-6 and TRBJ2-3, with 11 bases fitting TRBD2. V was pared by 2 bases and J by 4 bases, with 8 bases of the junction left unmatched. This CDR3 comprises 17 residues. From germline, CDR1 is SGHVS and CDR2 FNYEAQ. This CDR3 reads CASSLTPPSGRSDTQYF. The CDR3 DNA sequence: TGTGCCAGCAGCTTAACTCCCCCTAGCGGGAGGTCAGATACGCAGTATTTT. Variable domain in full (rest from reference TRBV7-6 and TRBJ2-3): GAGVSQSPRYKVTKRGQDVALRCDPISGHVSLYWYRQALGQGPEFLTYFNYEAQQDKSGLPNDRFSAERPEGSISTLTIQRTEQRDSAMYRCASSLTPPSGRSDTQYFGPGTRLTVL.

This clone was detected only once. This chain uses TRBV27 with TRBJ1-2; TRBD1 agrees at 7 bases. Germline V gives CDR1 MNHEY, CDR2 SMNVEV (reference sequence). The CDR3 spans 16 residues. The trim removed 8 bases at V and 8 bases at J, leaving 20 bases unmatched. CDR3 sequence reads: CASGVKGGRAGAGYTF. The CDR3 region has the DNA TGTGCCAGCGGCGTCAAAGGGGGCAGGGCGGGTGCGGGCTACACCTTC.

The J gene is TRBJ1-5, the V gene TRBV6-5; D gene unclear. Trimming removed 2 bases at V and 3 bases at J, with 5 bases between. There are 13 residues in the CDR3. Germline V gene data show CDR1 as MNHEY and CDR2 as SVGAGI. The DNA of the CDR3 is TGTGCCAGCAGTTACACAGCCAATCAGCCCCAGCATTTT. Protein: CASSYTANQPQHF.

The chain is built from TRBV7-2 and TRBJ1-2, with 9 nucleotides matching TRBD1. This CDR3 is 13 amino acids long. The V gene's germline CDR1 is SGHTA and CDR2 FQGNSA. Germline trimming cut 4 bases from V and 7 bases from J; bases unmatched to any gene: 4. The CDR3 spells CASSSGQGFGYTF. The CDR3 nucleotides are TGTGCCAGCAGCTCTGGACAGGGGTTTGGCTACACCTTC. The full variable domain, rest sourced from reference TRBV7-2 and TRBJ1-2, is GAGVSQSPSNKVTEKGKDVELRCDPISGHTALYWYRQSLGQGLEFLIYFQGNSAPDKSGLPSDRFSAERTGGSVSTLTIQRTQQEDSAVYLCASSSGQGFGYTFGSGTRLTVV.

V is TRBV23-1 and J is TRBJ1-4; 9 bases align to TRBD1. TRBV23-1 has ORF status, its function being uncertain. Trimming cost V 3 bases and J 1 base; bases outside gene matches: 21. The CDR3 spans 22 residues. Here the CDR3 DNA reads TGCGCCAGCAGTCACCCCCCATGGATTGGGCCGACAGGGGGAGTAACTAATGAAAAACTGTTTTTT. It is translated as CASSHPPWIGPTGGVTNEKLFF.

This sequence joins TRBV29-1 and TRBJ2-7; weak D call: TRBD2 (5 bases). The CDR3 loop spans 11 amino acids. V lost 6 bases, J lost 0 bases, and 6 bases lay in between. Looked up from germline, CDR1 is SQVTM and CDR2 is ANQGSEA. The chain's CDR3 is CSVGNSYEQYF. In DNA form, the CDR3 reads TGCAGCGTCGGGAACTCCTACGAGCAGTACTTC.

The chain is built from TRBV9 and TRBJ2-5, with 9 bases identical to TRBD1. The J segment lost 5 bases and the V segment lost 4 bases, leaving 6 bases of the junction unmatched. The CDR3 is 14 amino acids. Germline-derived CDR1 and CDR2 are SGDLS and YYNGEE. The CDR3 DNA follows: TGTGCCAGCAGCCCGGGACAGGGAAGGGAGACCCAGTACTTC. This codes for CASSPGQGRETQYF.

The CDR3 DNA is TGTGCCAGCAGTTTGGAGAGCTATGGCTACACCTTC. Translating gives CASSLESYGYTF. This chain links TRBV28 with TRBJ1-2; the D is unclear. Trimming took 3 bases from V and 4 from J, leaving 6 bases between them. The CDR3 loop spans 12 amino acids. The germline V gene has CDR1 MDHEN and CDR2 SYDVKM.

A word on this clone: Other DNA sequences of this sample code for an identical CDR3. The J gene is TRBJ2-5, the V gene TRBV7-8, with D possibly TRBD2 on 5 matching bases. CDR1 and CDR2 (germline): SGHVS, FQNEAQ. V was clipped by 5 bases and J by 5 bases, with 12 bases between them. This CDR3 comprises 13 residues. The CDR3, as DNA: TGTGCCAGCAGCAATACTAGAGGGGAGACCCAGTACTTC. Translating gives CASSNTRGETQYF.

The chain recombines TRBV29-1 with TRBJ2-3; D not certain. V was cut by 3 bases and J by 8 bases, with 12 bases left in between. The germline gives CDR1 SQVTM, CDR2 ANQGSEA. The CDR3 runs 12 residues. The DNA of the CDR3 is TGCAGCGTTGATGCCTCCTCGAGTACGCAGTATTTT. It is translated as CSVDASSSTQYF.

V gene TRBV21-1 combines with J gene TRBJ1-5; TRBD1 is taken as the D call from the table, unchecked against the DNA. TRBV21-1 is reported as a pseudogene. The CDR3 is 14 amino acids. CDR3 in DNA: TGTGCCAGCAGGGGTGACAGGGCGAATCAGCCCCAGCATTTT. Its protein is CASRGDRANQPQHF.

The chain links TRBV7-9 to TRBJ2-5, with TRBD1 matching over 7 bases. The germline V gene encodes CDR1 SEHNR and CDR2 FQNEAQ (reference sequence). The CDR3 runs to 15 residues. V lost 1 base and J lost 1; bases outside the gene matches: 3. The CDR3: CASSLGQGLQETQYF. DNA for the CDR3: TGTGCCAGCAGCTTAGGACAGGGCCTCCAAGAGACCCAGTACTTC.

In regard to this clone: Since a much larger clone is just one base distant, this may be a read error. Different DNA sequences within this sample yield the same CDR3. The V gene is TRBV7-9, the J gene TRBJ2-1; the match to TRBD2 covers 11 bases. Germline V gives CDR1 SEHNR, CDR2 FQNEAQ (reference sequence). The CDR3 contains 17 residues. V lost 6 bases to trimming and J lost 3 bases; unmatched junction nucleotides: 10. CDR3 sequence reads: CASSPRRLAGGYNEQFF. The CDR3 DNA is TGTGCCAGCAGTCCCCGTAGGCTAGCGGGAGGCTACAATGAGCAGTTCTTC. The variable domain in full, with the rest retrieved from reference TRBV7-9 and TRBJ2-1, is DTGVSQNPRHKITKRGQNVTFRCDPISEHNRLYWYRQTLGQGPEFLTYFQNEAQLEKSRLLSDRFSAERPKGSFSTLEIQRTEQGDSAMYLCASSPRRLAGGYNEQFFGPGTRLTVL.

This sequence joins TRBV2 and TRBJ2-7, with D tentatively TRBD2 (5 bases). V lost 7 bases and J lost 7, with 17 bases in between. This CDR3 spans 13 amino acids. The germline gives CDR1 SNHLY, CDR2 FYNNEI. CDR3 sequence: CASNLDSAREQYF. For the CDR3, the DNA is TGTGCCAGCAATCTGGATAGCGCGAGGGAGCAGTACTTC.

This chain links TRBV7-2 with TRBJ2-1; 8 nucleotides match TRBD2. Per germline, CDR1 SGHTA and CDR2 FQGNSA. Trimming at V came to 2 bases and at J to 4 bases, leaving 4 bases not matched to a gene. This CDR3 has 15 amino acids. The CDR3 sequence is CASSLSSGPYNEQFF. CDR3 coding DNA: TGTGCCAGCAGCTTATCTAGCGGGCCATACAATGAGCAGTTCTTC. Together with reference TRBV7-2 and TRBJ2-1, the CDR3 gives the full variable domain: GAGVSQSPSNKVTEKGKDVELRCDPISGHTALYWYRQSLGQGLEFLIYFQGNSAPDKSGLPSDRFSAERTGGSVSTLTIQRTQQEDSAVYLCASSLSSGPYNEQFFGPGTRLTVL.

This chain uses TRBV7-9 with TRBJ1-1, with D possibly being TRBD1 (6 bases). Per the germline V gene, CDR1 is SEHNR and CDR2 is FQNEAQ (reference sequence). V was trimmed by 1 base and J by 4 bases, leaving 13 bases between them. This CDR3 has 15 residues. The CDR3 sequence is CASSLEGRGSTEAFF. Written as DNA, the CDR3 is TGTGCCAGCAGCTTAGAAGGCAGGGGTTCCACTGAAGCTTTCTTT.

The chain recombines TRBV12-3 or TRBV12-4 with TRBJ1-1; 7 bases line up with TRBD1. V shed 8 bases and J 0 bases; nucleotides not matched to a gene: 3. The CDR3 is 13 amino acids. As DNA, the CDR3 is TGTGCCAGCGCCCAGGGGGTGAACACTGAAGCTTTCTTT. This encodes CASAQGVNTEAFF.

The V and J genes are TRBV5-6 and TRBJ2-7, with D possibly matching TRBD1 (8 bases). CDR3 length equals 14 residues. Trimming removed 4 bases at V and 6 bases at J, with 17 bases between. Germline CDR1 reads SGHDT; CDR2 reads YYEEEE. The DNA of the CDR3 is TGTGCCAGCAGCGGGAGGACAGGGAGGGGCGAGCAGTACTTC. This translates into CASSGRTGRGEQYF.

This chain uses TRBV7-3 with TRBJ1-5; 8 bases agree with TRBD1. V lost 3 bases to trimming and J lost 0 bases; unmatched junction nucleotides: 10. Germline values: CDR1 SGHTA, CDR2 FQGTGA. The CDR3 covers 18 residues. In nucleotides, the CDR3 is TGTGCCAGCAGCTTTGTCGGGACAGGAAAGAATAGCAATCAGCCCCAGCATTTT. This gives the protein CASSFVGTGKNSNQPQHF.

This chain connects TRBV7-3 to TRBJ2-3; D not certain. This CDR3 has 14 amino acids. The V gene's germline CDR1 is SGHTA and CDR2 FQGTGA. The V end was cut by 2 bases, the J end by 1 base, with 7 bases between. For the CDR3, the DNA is TGTGCCAGCAGCTTAGGCGGTCGCACAGATACGCAGTATTTT. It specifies CASSLGGRTDTQYF.